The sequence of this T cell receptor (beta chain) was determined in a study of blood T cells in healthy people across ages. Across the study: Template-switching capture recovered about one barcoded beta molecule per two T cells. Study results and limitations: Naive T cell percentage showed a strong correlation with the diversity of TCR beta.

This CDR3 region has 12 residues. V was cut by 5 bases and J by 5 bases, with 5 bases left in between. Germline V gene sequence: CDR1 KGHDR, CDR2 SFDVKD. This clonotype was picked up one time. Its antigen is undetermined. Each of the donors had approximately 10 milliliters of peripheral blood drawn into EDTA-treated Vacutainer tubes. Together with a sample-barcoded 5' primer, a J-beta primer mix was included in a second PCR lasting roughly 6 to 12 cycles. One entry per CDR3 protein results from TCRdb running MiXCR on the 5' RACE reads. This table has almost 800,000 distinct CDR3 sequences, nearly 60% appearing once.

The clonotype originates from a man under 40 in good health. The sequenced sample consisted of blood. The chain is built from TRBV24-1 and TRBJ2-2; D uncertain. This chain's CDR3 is CATSVGTGELFF. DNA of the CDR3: TGTGCCACCAGTGTCGGGACCGGGGAGCTGTTTTTT.